A selection of T cell receptor beta chains follows, all from one sample in a study of blood T cell repertoires in COVID-19. Profiled with immunoSEQ multiplex PCR; TCRdb holds only in-frame clones, not every one. The sample includes approximately 190,000 clones, around four fifths of them seen just once. Sequencing was carried out using peripheral blood. The receptors stem from a man younger than 45 with active or convalescent COVID-19. The CDR3 runs from the conserved cysteine through the conserved F or W.

V gene: TRBV19; CDR3 protein: CASSPHNSLGYEQYF
V gene: TRBV5-4; CDR3 protein: CASSLGISGGSTEAFF
V gene: TRBV5-1; CDR3 protein: CASSGTSGNTGELFF
V gene: TRBV3-1/TRBV3-2; CDR3 protein: CASSGGAGKAFF
V gene: TRBV9; CDR3 protein: CASSAQELTGQGYTF
V gene: TRBV2; CDR3 protein: CASRSQGANEKLFF
V gene: TRBV6-5; CDR3 protein: CASPSRGLHGYTF
V gene: TRBV5-1; CDR3 protein: CASSGSQAYNEQFF
V gene: TRBV4-1; CDR3 protein: CASSQVAGGPQQETQYF
V gene: TRBV23-1; CDR3 protein: CASGPRTGGDTGELFF
V gene: TRBV6-1; CDR3 protein: CASSESPRLYNSPLHF
V gene: TRBV28; CDR3 protein: CASNQEGFMNTEAFF
V gene: TRBV7-9; CDR3 protein: CASSLAANNEQFF
V gene: TRBV6-1; CDR3 protein: CASSEGPMAGALLTDTQYF
V gene: TRBV6-5; CDR3 protein: CASSYSGRGAADTQYF